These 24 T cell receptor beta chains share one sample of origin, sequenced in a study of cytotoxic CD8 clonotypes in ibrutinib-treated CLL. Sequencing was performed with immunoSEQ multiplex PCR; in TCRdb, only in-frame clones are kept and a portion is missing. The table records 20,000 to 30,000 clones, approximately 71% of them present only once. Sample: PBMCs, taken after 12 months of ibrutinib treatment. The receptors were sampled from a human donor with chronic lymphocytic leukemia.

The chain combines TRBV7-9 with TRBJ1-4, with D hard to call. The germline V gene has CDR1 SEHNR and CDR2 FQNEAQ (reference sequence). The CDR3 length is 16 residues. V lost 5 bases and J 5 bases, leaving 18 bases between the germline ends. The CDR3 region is CASSPVVGVINEKLFF. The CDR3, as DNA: TGTGCCAGCAGCCCTGTTGTCGGAGTGATAAATGAAAAACTGTTTTTT.

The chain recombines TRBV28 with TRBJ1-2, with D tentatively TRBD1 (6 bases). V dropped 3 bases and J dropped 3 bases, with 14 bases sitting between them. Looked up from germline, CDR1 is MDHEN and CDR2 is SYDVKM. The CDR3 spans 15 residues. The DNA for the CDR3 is TGTGCCAGCAGTTTGAGGCAGGGGAGCTACTATGGCTACACCTTC. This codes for CASSLRQGSYYGYTF.

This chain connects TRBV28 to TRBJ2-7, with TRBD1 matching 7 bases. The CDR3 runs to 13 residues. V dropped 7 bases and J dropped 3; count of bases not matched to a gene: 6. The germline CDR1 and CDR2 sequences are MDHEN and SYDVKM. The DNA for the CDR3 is TGTGCCAGCACTCCGGGACAGTACTACGAGCAGTACTTC. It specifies CASTPGQYYEQYF.

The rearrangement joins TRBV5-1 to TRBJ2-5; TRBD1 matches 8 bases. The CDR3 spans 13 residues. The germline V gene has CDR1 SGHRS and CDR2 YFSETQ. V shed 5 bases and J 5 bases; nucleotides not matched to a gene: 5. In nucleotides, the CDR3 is TGCGCCAGCAGACTCACAGGGGGGGAGACCCAGTACTTC. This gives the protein CASRLTGGETQYF. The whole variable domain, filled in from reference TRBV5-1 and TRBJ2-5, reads KAGVTQTPRYLIKTRGQQVTLSCSPISGHRSVSWYQQTPGQGLQFLFEYFSETQRNKGNFPGRFSGRQFSNSRSEMNVSTLELGDSALYLCASRLTGGETQYFGPGTRLLVL.

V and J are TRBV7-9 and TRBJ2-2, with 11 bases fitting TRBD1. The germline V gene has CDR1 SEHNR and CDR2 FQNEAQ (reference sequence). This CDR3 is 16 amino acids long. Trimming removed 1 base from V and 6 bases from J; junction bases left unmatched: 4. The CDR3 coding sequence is TGTGCCAGCAGCTTAGGGACAGGGGGCGCGTCCGGGGAGCTGTTTTTT. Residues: CASSLGTGGASGELFF.

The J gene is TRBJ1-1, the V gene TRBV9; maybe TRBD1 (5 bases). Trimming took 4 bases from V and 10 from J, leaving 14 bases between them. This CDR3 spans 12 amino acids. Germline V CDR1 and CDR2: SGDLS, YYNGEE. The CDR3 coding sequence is TGTGCCAGCAGCCCCAACCGGGGCCCAGCTTTCTTT. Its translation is CASSPNRGPAFF.

CDR3 region: CSTRGLWNTEAFF. CDR3 in DNA: TGCAGCACGCGCGGACTTTGGAACACTGAAGCTTTCTTT. The V and J genes are TRBV29-1 and TRBJ1-1; no clear D. CDR3 size: 13 residues. V was cut by 8 bases and J by 1 base, with 14 bases left in between. Germline CDR1 SQVTM, CDR2 ANQGSEA.

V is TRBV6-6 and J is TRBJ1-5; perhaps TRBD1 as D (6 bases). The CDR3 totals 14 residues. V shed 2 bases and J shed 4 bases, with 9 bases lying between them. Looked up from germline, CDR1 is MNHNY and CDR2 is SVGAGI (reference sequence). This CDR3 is CASSYQGGNQPQHF. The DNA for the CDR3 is TGTGCCAGCAGTTACCAAGGGGGGAATCAGCCCCAGCATTTT.

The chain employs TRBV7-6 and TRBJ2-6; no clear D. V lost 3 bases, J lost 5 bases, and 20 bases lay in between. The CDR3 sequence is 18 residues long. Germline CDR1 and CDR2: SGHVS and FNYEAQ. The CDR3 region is CASSFWAISQSRANVLTF. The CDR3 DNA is TGTGCCAGCAGCTTTTGGGCCATCTCACAAAGTCGGGCCAACGTCCTGACTTTC.

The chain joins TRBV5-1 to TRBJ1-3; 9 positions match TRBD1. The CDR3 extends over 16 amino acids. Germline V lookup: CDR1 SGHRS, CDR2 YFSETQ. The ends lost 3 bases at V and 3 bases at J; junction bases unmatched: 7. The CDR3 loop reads CASSSQGQGSGNTIYF. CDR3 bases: TGCGCCAGCAGCTCACAAGGACAGGGGAGTGGAAACACCATATATTTT.

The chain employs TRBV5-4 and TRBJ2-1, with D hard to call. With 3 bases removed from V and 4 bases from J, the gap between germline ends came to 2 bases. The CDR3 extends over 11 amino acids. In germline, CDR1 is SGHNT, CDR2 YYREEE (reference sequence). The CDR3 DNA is TGTGCCAGCAGCTCATACAATGAGCAGTTCTTC. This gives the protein CASSSYNEQFF.

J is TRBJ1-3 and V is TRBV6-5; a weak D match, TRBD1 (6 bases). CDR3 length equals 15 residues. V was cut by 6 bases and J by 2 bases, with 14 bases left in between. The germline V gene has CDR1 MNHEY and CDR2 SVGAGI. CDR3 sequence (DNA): TGTGCCAGCAGCCCTGGGACATCTACTGGAAACACCATATATTTT. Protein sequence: CASSPGTSTGNTIYF.

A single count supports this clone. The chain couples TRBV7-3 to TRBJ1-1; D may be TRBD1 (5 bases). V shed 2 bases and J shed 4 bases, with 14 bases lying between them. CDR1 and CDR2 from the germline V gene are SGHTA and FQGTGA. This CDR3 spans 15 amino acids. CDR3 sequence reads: CASSLGTPPRTEAFF. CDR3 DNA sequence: TGTGCCAGCAGCTTAGGGACCCCTCCTCGCACTGAAGCTTTCTTT. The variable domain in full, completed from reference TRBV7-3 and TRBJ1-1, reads GAGVSQTPSNKVTEKGKYVELRCDPISGHTALYWYRQSLGQGPEFLIYFQGTGAADDSGLPNDRFFAVRPEGSVSTLKIQRTERGDSAVYLCASSLGTPPRTEAFFGQGTRLTVV.

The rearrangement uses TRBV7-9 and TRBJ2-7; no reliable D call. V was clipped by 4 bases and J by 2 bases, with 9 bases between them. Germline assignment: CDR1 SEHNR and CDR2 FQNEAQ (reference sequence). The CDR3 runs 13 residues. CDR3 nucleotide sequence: TGTGCCAGCAGCTCCAGCGCGACCTACGAGCAGTACTTC. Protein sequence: CASSSSATYEQYF.

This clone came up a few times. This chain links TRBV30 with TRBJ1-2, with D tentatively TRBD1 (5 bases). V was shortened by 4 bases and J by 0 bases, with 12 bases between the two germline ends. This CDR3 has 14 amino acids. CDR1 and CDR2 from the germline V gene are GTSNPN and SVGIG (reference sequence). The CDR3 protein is CAWNEGASNYGYTF. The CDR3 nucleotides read TGTGCCTGGAACGAAGGGGCTTCTAACTATGGCTACACCTTC.

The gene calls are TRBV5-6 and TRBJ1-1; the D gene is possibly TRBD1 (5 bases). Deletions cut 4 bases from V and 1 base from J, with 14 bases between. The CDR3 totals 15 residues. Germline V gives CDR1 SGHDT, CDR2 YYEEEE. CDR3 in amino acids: CASSPYDRENTEAFF. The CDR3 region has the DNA TGTGCCAGCAGCCCTTACGACAGAGAGAACACTGAAGCTTTCTTT.

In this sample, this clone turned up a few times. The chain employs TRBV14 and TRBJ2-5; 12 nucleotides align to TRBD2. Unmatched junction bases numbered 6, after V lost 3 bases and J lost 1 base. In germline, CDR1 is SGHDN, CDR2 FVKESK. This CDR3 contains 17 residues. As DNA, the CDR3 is TGTGCCAGCAGCCACTTACTAGCGGGGGGCTCCCAAGAGACCCAGTACTTC. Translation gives CASSHLLAGGSQETQYF.

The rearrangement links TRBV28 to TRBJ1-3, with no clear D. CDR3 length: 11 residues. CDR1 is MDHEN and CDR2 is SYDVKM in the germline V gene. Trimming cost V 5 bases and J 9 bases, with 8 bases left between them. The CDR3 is CASSQESTIYF. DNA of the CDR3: TGTGCCAGCAGTCAGGAGAGCACCATATATTTT.

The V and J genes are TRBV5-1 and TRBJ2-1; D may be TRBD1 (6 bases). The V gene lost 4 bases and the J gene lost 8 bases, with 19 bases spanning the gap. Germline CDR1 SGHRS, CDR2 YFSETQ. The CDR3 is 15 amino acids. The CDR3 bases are TGCGCCAGCAGCCAAGCATCAGGGGAGATCGATGAGCAGTTCTTC. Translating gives CASSQASGEIDEQFF.

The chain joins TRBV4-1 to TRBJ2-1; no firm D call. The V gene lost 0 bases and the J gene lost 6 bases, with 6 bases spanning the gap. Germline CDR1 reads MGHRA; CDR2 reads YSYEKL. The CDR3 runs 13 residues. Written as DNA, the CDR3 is TGCGCCAGCAGCCAAGATCTGGTCAATGAGCAGTTCTTC. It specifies CASSQDLVNEQFF.

The CDR3 reads CATNRGRRTDTQYF. CDR3 nucleotide sequence: TGTGCCACGAACAGGGGGAGAAGGACAGATACGCAGTATTTT. The chain joins TRBV27 to TRBJ2-3; the match to TRBD1 covers 8 bases. Trimming took 10 bases from V and 3 from J; bases not matched to a gene: 9. The CDR3 spans 14 residues. Germline CDR1 MNHEY, CDR2 SMNVEV (reference sequence).

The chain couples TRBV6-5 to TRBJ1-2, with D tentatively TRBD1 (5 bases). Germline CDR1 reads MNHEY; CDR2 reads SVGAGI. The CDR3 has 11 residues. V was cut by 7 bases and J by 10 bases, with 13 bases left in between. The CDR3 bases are TGTGCCAGCACCTATCAAGGGGCCTACACCTTC. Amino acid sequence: CASTYQGAYTF.

CDR3 protein: CSVAGSSYEQYF. The DNA for the CDR3 is TGCAGCGTTGCGGGGAGCTCCTACGAGCAGTACTTC. This chain uses TRBV29-1 with TRBJ2-5; D may be TRBD2 (5 bases). The better agreement between TRBJ2-7 and the DNA end casts doubt on the J call. Germline V gives CDR1 SQVTM, CDR2 ANQGSEA. The CDR3 is made up of 12 amino acids.

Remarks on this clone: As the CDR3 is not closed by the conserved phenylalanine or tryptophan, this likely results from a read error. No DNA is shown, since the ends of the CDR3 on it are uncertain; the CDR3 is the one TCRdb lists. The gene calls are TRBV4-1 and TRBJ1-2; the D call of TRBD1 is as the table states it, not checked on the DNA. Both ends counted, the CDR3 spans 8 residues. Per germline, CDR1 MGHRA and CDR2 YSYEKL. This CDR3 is CASSQGAV.